What follows describes a single TCR beta chain. Other DNA variants within this sample encode the same CDR3. The CDR3 is 15 residues long. Per germline, CDR1 MNHEY and CDR2 SMNVEV (reference sequence). V lost 2 bases and J lost 2; bases outside the gene matches: 3. The sample originates from a study of blood T cell repertoires in COVID-19. TCRdb's table, derived via immunoSEQ multiplex PCR, lists solely in-frame clones and lacks some. Of about 350,000 clones in the sample, less than 90% were seen once. This rearrangement joins TRBV27 to TRBJ1-5; 7 bases fit TRBD1. The TCR was taken from a woman aged 60-75 years with COVID-19, enrolled during active disease. Specimen: peripheral blood. The CDR3: CASSLQGVGNQPQHF. As DNA, the CDR3 is TGTGCCAGCAGTTTACAGGGGGTTGGCAATCAGCCCCAGCATTTT.